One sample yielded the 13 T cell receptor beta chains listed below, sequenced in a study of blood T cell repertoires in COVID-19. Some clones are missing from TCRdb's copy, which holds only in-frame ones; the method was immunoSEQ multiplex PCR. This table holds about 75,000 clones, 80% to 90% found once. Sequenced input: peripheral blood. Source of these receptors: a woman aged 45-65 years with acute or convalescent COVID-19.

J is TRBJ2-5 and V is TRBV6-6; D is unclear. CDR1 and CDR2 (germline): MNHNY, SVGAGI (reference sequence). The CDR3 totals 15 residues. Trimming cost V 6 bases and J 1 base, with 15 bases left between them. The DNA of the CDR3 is TGTGCCAGCAGCCCTCCCCTCTCAGGCCAAGAGACCCAGTACTTC. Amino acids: CASSPPLSGQETQYF.

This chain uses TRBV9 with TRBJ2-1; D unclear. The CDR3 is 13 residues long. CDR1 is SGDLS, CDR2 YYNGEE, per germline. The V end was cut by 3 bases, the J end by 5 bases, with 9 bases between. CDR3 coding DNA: TGTGCCAGCAGCGCCCGTGTTAACAATGAGCAGTTCTTC. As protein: CASSARVNNEQFF.

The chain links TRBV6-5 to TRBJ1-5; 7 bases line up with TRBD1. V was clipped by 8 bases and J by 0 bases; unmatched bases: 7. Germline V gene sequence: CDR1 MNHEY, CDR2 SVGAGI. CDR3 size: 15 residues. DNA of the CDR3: TGTGCCAGCCGACCGACAGGGTATAGCAATCAGCCCCAGCATTTT. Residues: CASRPTGYSNQPQHF.

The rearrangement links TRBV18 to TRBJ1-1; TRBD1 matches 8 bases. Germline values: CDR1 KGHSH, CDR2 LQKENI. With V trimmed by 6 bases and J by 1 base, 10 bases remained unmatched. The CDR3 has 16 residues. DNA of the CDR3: TGTGCCAGCTCCTCGTCCCGTCAGGGGGCGAACACTGAAGCTTTCTTT. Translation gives CASSSSRQGANTEAFF.

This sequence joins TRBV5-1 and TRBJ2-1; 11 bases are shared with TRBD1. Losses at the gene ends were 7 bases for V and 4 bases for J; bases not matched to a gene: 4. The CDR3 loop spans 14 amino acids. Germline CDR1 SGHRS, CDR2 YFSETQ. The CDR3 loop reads CASGQGAPYNEQFF. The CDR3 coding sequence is TGCGCCAGCGGACAGGGGGCGCCATACAATGAGCAGTTCTTC. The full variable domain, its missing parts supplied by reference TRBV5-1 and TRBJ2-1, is KAGVTQTPRYLIKTRGQQVTLSCSPISGHRSVSWYQQTPGQGLQFLFEYFSETQRNKGNFPGRFSGRQFSNSRSEMNVSTLELGDSALYLCASGQGAPYNEQFFGPGTRLTVL.

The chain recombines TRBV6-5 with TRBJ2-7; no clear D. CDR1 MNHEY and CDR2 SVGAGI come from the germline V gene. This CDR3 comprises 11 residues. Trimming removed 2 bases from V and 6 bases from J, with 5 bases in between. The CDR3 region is CASSYRSEQYF. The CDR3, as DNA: TGTGCCAGCAGTTACCGGTCCGAGCAGTACTTC.

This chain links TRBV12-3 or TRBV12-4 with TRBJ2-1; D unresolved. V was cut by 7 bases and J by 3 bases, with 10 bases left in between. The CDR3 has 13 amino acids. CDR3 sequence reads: CASIRPGYNEQFF. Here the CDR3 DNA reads TGTGCCAGCATCCGACCGGGCTACAATGAGCAGTTCTTC.

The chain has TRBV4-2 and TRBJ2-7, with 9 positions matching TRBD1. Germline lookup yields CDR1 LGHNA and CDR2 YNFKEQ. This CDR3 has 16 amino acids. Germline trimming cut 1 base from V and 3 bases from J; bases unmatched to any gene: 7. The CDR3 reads CASSQGPGQGGYEQYF. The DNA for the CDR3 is TGTGCCAGCAGCCAAGGACCGGGACAGGGAGGCTACGAGCAGTACTTC.

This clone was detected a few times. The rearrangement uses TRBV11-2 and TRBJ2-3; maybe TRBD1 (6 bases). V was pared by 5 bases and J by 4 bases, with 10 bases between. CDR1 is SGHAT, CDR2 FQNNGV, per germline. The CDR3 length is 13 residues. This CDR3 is CASSMDSPDTQYF. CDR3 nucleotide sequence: TGTGCCAGCAGCATGGACAGCCCAGATACGCAGTATTTT.

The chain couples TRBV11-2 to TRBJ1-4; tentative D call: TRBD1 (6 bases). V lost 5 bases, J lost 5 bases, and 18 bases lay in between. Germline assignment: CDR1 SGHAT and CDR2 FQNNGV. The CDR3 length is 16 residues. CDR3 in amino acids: CASSPLRGHSNEKLFF. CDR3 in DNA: TGTGCCAGCAGCCCCCTCCGGGGACACTCGAATGAAAAACTGTTTTTT.

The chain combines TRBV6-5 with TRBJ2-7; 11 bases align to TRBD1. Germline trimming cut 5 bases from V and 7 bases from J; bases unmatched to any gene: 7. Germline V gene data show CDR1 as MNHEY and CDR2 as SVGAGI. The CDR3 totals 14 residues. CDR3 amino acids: CASSPGQGGSEQYF. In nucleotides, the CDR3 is TGTGCCAGCAGTCCGGGACAGGGGGGTAGTGAGCAGTACTTC.

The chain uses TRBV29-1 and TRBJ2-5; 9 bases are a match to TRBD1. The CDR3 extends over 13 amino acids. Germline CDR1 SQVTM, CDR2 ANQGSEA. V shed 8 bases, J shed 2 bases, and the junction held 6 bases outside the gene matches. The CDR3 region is CSTEGTGQETQYF. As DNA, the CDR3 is TGCAGCACCGAGGGGACAGGGCAAGAGACCCAGTACTTC.

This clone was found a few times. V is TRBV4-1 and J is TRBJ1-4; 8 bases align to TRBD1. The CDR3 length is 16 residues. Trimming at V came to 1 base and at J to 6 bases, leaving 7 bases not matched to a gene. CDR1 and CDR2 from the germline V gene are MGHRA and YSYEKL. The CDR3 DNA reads TGCGCCAGCAGCCAAGGCCAAACAGGGGGGGATGAAAAACTGTTTTTT. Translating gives CASSQGQTGGDEKLFF.